The 11 T cell receptor beta chains given below trace back to one sample, sequenced in a study of liver allograft versus peripheral blood T cells. Study summary: Graft-liver T cell receptor repertoires were compared against recipient peripheral blood repertoires.

In TCRdb, the reads were re-called with MiXCR into one record per CDR3 protein. The sample lists a few thousand distinct CDR3 sequences; about 15% were seen once. Every receptor here comes from a human patient who had a liver transplant. Some of the T cells might come from the graft donor.

This clonotype is medium-sized (0.01 to 0.1%) in the sample. This rearrangement joins TRBV6-6 to TRBJ2-1, with D tentatively TRBD1 (6 bases). Trimming took off 6 bases at V and 7 bases at J, with 25 bases between the two ends. The CDR3 is 17 amino acids. CDR1 and CDR2 from the germline V gene are MNHNY and SVGAGI (reference sequence). The CDR3 DNA follows: TGTGCCAGCAGCCCCAGGGCAGGGGCCTCAGGTGGTAATGAGCAGTTCTTC. It encodes CASSPRAGASGGNEQFF.

This clonotype is termed large. This chain connects TRBV7-2 to TRBJ2-7, with D uncertain. Germline loops: CDR1 SGHTA, CDR2 FQGNSA. V lost 4 bases and J lost 5, with 15 bases in between. The CDR3 is 14 residues long. The DNA of the CDR3 is TGTGCCAGCAGCTCGGTATGGGGTTACGACGAGCAGTACTTC. Translation gives CASSSVWGYDEQYF.

This clonotype came up a few times. The chain couples TRBV6-1 to TRBJ2-7, with unresolved D. CDR3 length: 14 residues. Looked up from germline, CDR1 is MNHNS and CDR2 is SASEGT. Trimming cost V 7 bases and J 1 base, with 14 bases left between them. The chain's CDR3 is CASTPRLDSYEQYV. In DNA, the CDR3 is TGTGCCAGCACCCCGAGGCTTGATTCCTACGAGCAGTACGTC.

This clonotype is labeled medium-sized. The chain combines TRBV25-1 with TRBJ1-1; D unresolved. Germline V gene lookup returns CDR1 MGHDK and CDR2 SYGVNS. Trimming took off 0 bases at V and 0 bases at J, with 8 bases between the two ends. The CDR3 has 15 amino acids. DNA of the CDR3: TGTGCCAGCAGTGAATATGGCACAGTGAACACTGAAGCTTTCTTT. Residues: CASSEYGTVNTEAFF.

Judged by abundance, this clonotype is medium-sized (0.01 to 0.1%). This chain links TRBV29-1 with TRBJ2-3; 8 bases line up with TRBD2. Germline-derived CDR1 and CDR2 are SQVTM and ANQGSEA. This CDR3 is built from 13 residues. With V trimmed by 4 bases and J by 6 bases, 6 bases remained unmatched. The CDR3 bases are TGCAGCGTTGCGGGACTAGTGGGGGATACGCAGTATTTT. It specifies CSVAGLVGDTQYF.

The V call is TRBV6-1, the J call TRBJ2-3; TRBD2 agrees at 8 bases. In germline, CDR1 is MNHNS, CDR2 SASEGT. This CDR3 region has 16 residues. With V trimmed by 5 bases and J by 3 bases, 10 bases remained unmatched. CDR3 coding DNA: TGTGCCAGCAGTTACTGGGGGCGGGAGGAAACAGATACGCAGTATTTT. Its protein product is CASSYWGREETDTQYF.

This clonotype was observed a handful of times. The chain recombines TRBV7-9 with TRBJ2-3; tentatively, D is TRBD1 (5 bases). Trimming left V 5 bases short and J 0 bases short, with 9 bases between. The germline V gene encodes CDR1 SEHNR and CDR2 FQNEAQ (reference sequence). This CDR3 has 14 amino acids. CDR3 nucleotides: TGTGCCAGCAGCCCTTGGGGCAGCACAGATACGCAGTATTTT. This gives the protein CASSPWGSTDTQYF.

The chain's CDR3 is CASSPNGRNTIYF. The CDR3 DNA reads as TGTGCCAGCAGCCCAAACGGGAGAAACACCATATATTTT. J is TRBJ1-3 and V is TRBV7-9; D is uncertain. This CDR3 contains 13 residues. V lost 5 bases, J lost 5 bases, and 10 bases lay in between. From germline, CDR1 is SEHNR and CDR2 FQNEAQ (reference sequence).

This clonotype is labeled as medium-sized. V usage is TRBV13 and J usage is TRBJ2-5, with no clear D. The CDR3 spans 12 residues. V shed 3 bases and J shed 10 bases, with 12 bases lying between them. Germline V gene data show CDR1 as PRHDT and CDR2 as FYEKMQ (reference sequence). The CDR3 DNA follows: TGTGCCAGCAGCTTCACCATCAAGGACCAGTACTTC. It yields the protein CASSFTIKDQYF.

This clonotype is labeled as medium-sized. The rearrangement links TRBV5-5 to TRBJ2-7; D tentatively fits TRBD1 or TRBD2 (6 bases each). The CDR3 consists of 15 residues. Trimming cost V 4 bases and J 3 bases, with 17 bases left between them. Germline CDR1 is SGHKS and CDR2 is YYEKEE (reference sequence). CDR3 in amino acids: CASSLRGVTGYEQYF. In DNA, the CDR3 is TGTGCCAGCAGCCTTAGGGGGGTTACAGGCTACGAGCAGTACTTC.

J is TRBJ1-5 and V is TRBV6-1; perhaps TRBD1 as D (6 bases). Germline CDR1 and CDR2: MNHNS and SASEGT. CDR3 length: 13 residues. The V end lost 7 bases, the J end lost 3 bases, and 10 bases lay between the germline ends. This CDR3 is CASKTGPNQPQHF. The CDR3 DNA is TGTGCCAGCAAAACAGGGCCCAATCAGCCCCAGCATTTT.